The 19 T cell receptor beta chains listed next were all sequenced from one sample in a study of blood T cell repertoires in COVID-19. Method: immunoSEQ multiplex PCR; TCRdb's copy keeps in-frame clones and lacks some. The repertoire consists of roughly 90,000 clones, with 65% to 85% occurring once and the leading ten covering roughly a third. Sequenced material: peripheral blood. These receptors originate from a woman older than 75 with active or convalescent COVID-19.

The J gene is TRBJ1-4, the V gene TRBV7-6; 11 nucleotides line up with TRBD1. V lost 1 base to trimming and J lost 7 bases; unmatched junction nucleotides: 5. This CDR3 spans 16 amino acids. From germline, CDR1 is SGHVS and CDR2 FNYEAQ. The CDR3 nucleotides are TGTGCCAGCAGCTTAGGCCCCGGGACAGGGGGTGAAAAACTGTTTTTT. Translation: CASSLGPGTGGEKLFF.

The CDR3 here is CASATSGGVDNEQFF. CDR3 bases: TGTGCTAGTGCGACTAGCGGGGGGGTAGACAATGAGCAGTTCTTC. The chain links TRBV12-5 to TRBJ2-1; 14 positions match TRBD2. CDR3 size: 15 residues. Germline V CDR1 and CDR2: LGHNT, FRNRAP. The trim removed 7 bases at V and 5 bases at J, leaving 4 bases unmatched. Full variable domain (missing parts from reference TRBV12-5 and TRBJ2-1): DARVTQTPRHKVTEMGQEVTMRCQPILGHNTVFWYRQTMMQGLELLAYFRNRAPLDDSGMPKDRFSAEMPDATLATLKIQPSEPRDSAVYFCASATSGGVDNEQFFGPGTRLTVL.

V and J are TRBV2 and TRBJ2-7; D is perhaps TRBD2 (6 bases). Per the germline V gene, CDR1 is SNHLY and CDR2 is FYNNEI. The CDR3 contains 14 residues. Trimming stripped 7 bases from V and 3 bases from J, with 16 bases between. The CDR3 coding sequence is TGTGCCAGCACTAAAGGGAGGTCGGGCTACGAGCAGTACTTC. This translates into CASTKGRSGYEQYF.

The chain joins TRBV4-3 to TRBJ1-2; weak D call: TRBD1 (5 bases). Germline assignment: CDR1 LGHNA and CDR2 YSLEER. The germline V and J ends were trimmed by 0 bases and 5 bases, with 19 bases remaining between them. This CDR3 has 17 amino acids. CDR3 loop: CASSQEHARGAGYGYTF. DNA of the CDR3: TGCGCCAGCAGCCAAGAACACGCTAGGGGCGCCGGGTATGGCTACACCTTC.

The chain is built from TRBV6-5 and TRBJ1-4, with 10 positions matching TRBD1. Germline V gene sequence: CDR1 MNHEY, CDR2 SVGAGI. The CDR3 runs to 15 residues. V lost 6 bases and J lost 8; bases outside the gene matches: 9. The CDR3 coding sequence is TGTGCCAGCAGCCGACAGGGGGCGGAACTAGAAAAACTGTTTTTT. It specifies CASSRQGAELEKLFF.

The rearrangement links TRBV6-1 to TRBJ1-1, with D uncertain. CDR1 MNHNS and CDR2 SASEGT come from the germline V gene. V dropped 0 bases and J dropped 7 bases, with 12 bases sitting between them. CDR3 size: 14 residues. The CDR3 reads CASSEARGGFEAFF. CDR3 sequence (DNA): TGTGCCAGCAGTGAAGCACGGGGAGGGTTTGAAGCTTTCTTT.

The chain joins TRBV3-1 (or the pseudogene TRBV3-2) to TRBJ1-1, with D hard to call. Germline lookup yields CDR1 LGHDT and CDR2 YNNKEL (reference sequence). The CDR3 covers 14 residues. The V end lost 0 bases, the J end lost 4 bases, and 9 bases lay between the germline ends. CDR3 sequence (DNA): TGTGCCAGCAGCCAAGATCGGTATGTCACTGAAGCTTTCTTT. Translating gives CASSQDRYVTEAFF.

This clone was counted a single time. CDR3 in DNA: TGCGCCAGCAGCTTGTCTCAGGCTAATGAAAAACTGTTTTTT. Amino acid sequence: CASSLSQANEKLFF. This chain connects TRBV5-1 to TRBJ1-4; no clear D. CDR1 and CDR2 from the germline V gene are SGHRS and YFSETQ. V dropped 1 base and J dropped 3 bases, with 7 bases sitting between them. The CDR3 runs to 14 residues.

The rearrangement links TRBV5-1 to TRBJ2-3; 8 nucleotides match TRBD2. The V gene's germline CDR1 is SGHRS and CDR2 YFSETQ. Trimming at V came to 0 bases and at J to 0 bases, leaving 6 bases not matched to a gene. This CDR3 is 17 amino acids long. The CDR3 DNA sequence: TGCGCCAGCAGCTTGGAGGGGTCTAGCGGGAGCACAGATACGCAGTATTTT. Translated: CASSLEGSSGSTDTQYF. The entire variable domain, with the rest obtained from reference TRBV5-1 and TRBJ2-3, is as follows: KAGVTQTPRYLIKTRGQQVTLSCSPISGHRSVSWYQQTPGQGLQFLFEYFSETQRNKGNFPGRFSGRQFSNSRSEMNVSTLELGDSALYLCASSLEGSSGSTDTQYFGPGTRLTVL.

This clone turned up a few times. One junction end does not reproduce the germline sequence, and a read error may be involved. The chain recombines TRBV10-3 with TRBJ2-4, with 7 bases identical to TRBD1. From germline, CDR1 is ENHRY and CDR2 SYGVKD. The CDR3 length is 14 residues. The CDR3 region is CAIREEGARDIQYF. CDR3 in DNA: TGTGCCATCCGTGAAGAGGGGGCTAGGGACATTCAGTACTTC.

The CDR3 here is CASSPGTSAYEQYF. CDR3 bases: TGTGCCAGTAGTCCCGGGACTTCGGCCTACGAGCAGTACTTC. The chain combines TRBV19 with TRBJ2-7; a possible D gene is TRBD2 (6 bases). V gave up 5 bases and J gave up 2 bases, with 13 bases separating them. The CDR3 covers 14 residues. Germline V gene lookup returns CDR1 LNHDA and CDR2 SQIVND (reference sequence). The full variable domain, its missing parts supplied by reference TRBV19 and TRBJ2-7, is DGGITQSPKYLFRKEGQNVTLSCEQNLNHDAMYWYRQDPGQGLRLIYYSQIVNDFQKGDIAEGYSVSREKKESFPLTVTSAQKNPTAFYLCASSPGTSAYEQYFGPGTRLTVT.

The V call is TRBV2, the J call TRBJ1-3; 7 bases match TRBD1. Germline V lookup: CDR1 SNHLY, CDR2 FYNNEI. J lost 0 bases, V lost 9 bases, and 5 bases had no gene match. CDR3 length: 14 amino acids. The chain's CDR3 is CASTGAFSGNTIYF. The CDR3 DNA is TGTGCCAGTACAGGGGCCTTCTCTGGAAACACCATATATTTT. Using reference TRBV2 and TRBJ1-3 for the parts outside the CDR3, the full variable domain is EPEVTQTPSHQVTQMGQEVILRCVPISNHLYFYWYRQILGQKVEFLVSFYNNEISEKSEIFDDQFSVERPDGSNFTLKIRSTKLEDSAMYFCASTGAFSGNTIYFGEGSWLTVV.

The chain has TRBV10-3 and TRBJ2-1; TRBD1 agrees at 8 bases. Germline V gene data show CDR1 as ENHRY and CDR2 as SYGVKD. CDR3 size: 16 residues. V lost 0 bases, J lost 8 bases, and 9 bases stayed unmatched. CDR3 residues: CAISESTGTGVDEQFF. CDR3 DNA sequence: TGTGCCATCAGTGAGTCGACTGGGACAGGAGTTGATGAGCAGTTCTTC.

Note on this clone: The junction does not match germline at one end; this may be a read error. V and J are TRBV7-7 and TRBJ2-1; no definite D call. The CDR3 is 15 amino acids. Germline V lookup: CDR1 SSHAT, CDR2 FNYEAQ (reference sequence). The CDR3: CASSLGIAVYNEQFF. In nucleotides, the CDR3 is TGTGCTAGCAGCTTAGGGATAGCTGTCTACAATGAGCAGTTCTTC.

The chain combines TRBV5-1 with TRBJ1-2, with D hard to call. The length of the CDR3 is 13 residues. Germline CDR1 SGHRS, CDR2 YFSETQ. Trimming took off 0 bases at V and 5 bases at J, with 8 bases between the two ends. The CDR3 DNA is TGCGCCAGCAGCTTGGAGCAGGAATATGGCTACACCTTC. Its protein product is CASSLEQEYGYTF.

V gene TRBV4-1 combines with J gene TRBJ1-2; no reliable D call. The CDR3 is 15 amino acids. Trimming stripped 0 bases from V and 7 bases from J, with 15 bases between. Looked up from germline, CDR1 is MGHRA and CDR2 is YSYEKL. The CDR3 reads CASSQDAAITGGYTF. CDR3 bases: TGCGCCAGCAGCCAAGATGCGGCCATCACGGGTGGCTACACCTTC.

V usage is TRBV5-1 and J usage is TRBJ2-5; 15 positions agree with TRBD2. Germline V gene lookup returns CDR1 SGHRS and CDR2 YFSETQ. CDR3 length: 17 residues. Unmatched junction bases numbered 9, after V lost 4 bases and J lost 5 bases. The CDR3 bases are TGCGCCAGCAGCCTCCGGACTAGCGGGGGGGCCGCGGAGACCCAGTACTTC. It specifies CASSLRTSGGAAETQYF.

This chain links TRBV5-5 with TRBJ2-7; TRBD2 aligns across 14 bases. V lost 1 base and J lost 4; bases outside the gene matches: 10. Per the germline V gene, CDR1 is SGHKS and CDR2 is YYEKEE (reference sequence). The CDR3 is 18 residues long. CDR3 coding DNA: TGTGCCAGCAGCTTGACGAAAGCTGGGACTAGCGGGGGATACGAGCAGTACTTC. Amino acids: CASSLTKAGTSGGYEQYF.

The J gene is TRBJ1-1, the V gene TRBV7-2; the D gene is possibly TRBD1 (6 bases). The CDR3 runs to 14 residues. Looked up from germline, CDR1 is SGHTA and CDR2 is FQGNSA. V lost 3 bases to trimming and J lost 5 bases, with 13 bases between them. This CDR3 reads CASSFRGARTEAFF. DNA for the CDR3: TGTGCCAGCAGCTTCCGGGGGGCGAGGACTGAAGCTTTCTTT.